This passage covers 15 T cell receptor beta chains from one sample sequenced in a study of cytomegalovirus exposure and HLA in healthy donors. This PCR relied on a set of 60 Vbeta primers and 13 Jbeta primers. This table comes from immunoSEQ multiplex PCR, and its TCRdb copy is limited to in-frame clones, with some not included. The sample consists of around 150,000 clones, around 76% of them appearing once. The sequenced sample was PBMCs. Receptors were obtained from a man aged 35 to 55 in good health and CMV-seropositive.

This clone was recorded a few times. The V and J genes are TRBV13 and TRBJ2-1, with 9 bases identical to TRBD2. This CDR3 has 16 residues. Germline V gives CDR1 PRHDT, CDR2 FYEKMQ (reference sequence). Losses at the gene ends were 4 bases for V and 2 bases for J; bases not matched to a gene: 6. For the CDR3, the DNA is TGTGCCAGCAGCTCCTGGGGACTAGCTCCCTACAATGAGCAGTTCTTC. Translated, it gives CASSSWGLAPYNEQFF.

V is TRBV7-2 and J is TRBJ1-6; 7 bases are a match to TRBD1. Germline-derived CDR1 and CDR2 are SGHTA and FQGNSA. The V segment lost 7 bases and the J segment 6 bases; nucleotides outside the gene matches: 9. The CDR3 consists of 15 residues. The CDR3 bases are TGTGCCAGCACCCTCTCGGGACAGTCTAATTCACCCCTCCACTTT. Its protein is CASTLSGQSNSPLHF.

The V call is TRBV27, the J call TRBJ1-1; D is possibly TRBD1 (5 bases). The V gene lost 2 bases and the J gene lost 2 bases, with 9 bases spanning the gap. The CDR3 is 14 amino acids. The V gene's germline CDR1 is MNHEY and CDR2 SMNVEV (reference sequence). The DNA of the CDR3 is TGTGCCAGCAGTTTAATAGGGGTCAACACTGAAGCTTTCTTT. It translates to CASSLIGVNTEAFF.

The gene calls are TRBV5-4 and TRBJ2-7, with 10 nucleotides matching TRBD1. CDR3 size: 14 residues. V dropped 3 bases and J dropped 2; count of bases not matched to a gene: 2. Looked up from germline, CDR1 is SGHNT and CDR2 is YYREEE (reference sequence). The CDR3, as DNA: TGTGCCAGCAGCTGGGGGACAGGGGCCTACGAGCAGTACTTC. It yields the protein CASSWGTGAYEQYF.

The chain combines TRBV2 with TRBJ1-5; 12 positions match TRBD1. The CDR3 sequence is 16 residues long. The ends lost 8 bases at V and 7 bases at J; junction bases unmatched: 12. Germline CDR1 is SNHLY and CDR2 is FYNNEI. The CDR3 DNA is TGTGCCAGCCACAGGGGGACAGGGGGCTGGAGGCAGCCCCAGCATTTT. Protein product: CASHRGTGGWRQPQHF.

The table lists this clone with a count of one. The genes are TRBV5-1 and TRBJ2-7; TRBD2 matches 10 bases. Germline trimming cut 4 bases from V and 7 bases from J; bases unmatched to any gene: 5. This CDR3 is built from 13 residues. Germline V gene lookup returns CDR1 SGHRS and CDR2 YFSETQ. CDR3 sequence: CASSGTSDREQYF. The CDR3 coding sequence is TGCGCCAGCAGCGGGACTAGCGATCGTGAGCAGTACTTC.

The V gene is TRBV7-8, the J gene TRBJ1-1, with no clear D. CDR3 length equals 12 residues. Germline V gene lookup returns CDR1 SGHVS and CDR2 FQNEAQ. The V end was cut by 1 base, the J end by 4 bases, with 4 bases between. The DNA of the CDR3 is TGTGCCAGCAGCTTAGTGAGCACTGAAGCTTTCTTT. Amino acid sequence: CASSLVSTEAFF.

V usage is TRBV27 and J usage is TRBJ1-1; D gene uncertain. Per germline, CDR1 MNHEY and CDR2 SMNVEV (reference sequence). The CDR3 contains 14 residues. Trimming left V 3 bases short and J 2 bases short, with 10 bases between. The CDR3 DNA reads TGTGCCAGCAGTTTCCCTCAGGCCAACACTGAAGCTTTCTTT. Protein product: CASSFPQANTEAFF.

The V and J genes are TRBV5-4 and TRBJ2-7; 8 bases map to TRBD2. Germline V CDR1 and CDR2: SGHNT, YYREEE (reference sequence). The CDR3 is 15 amino acids. V dropped 4 bases and J dropped 0; count of bases not matched to a gene: 6. The CDR3 protein is CASSGAGGLSYEQYF. For the CDR3, the DNA is TGTGCCAGCAGCGGGGCGGGGGGCCTCTCCTACGAGCAGTACTTC.

The rearrangement joins TRBV7-2 to TRBJ2-3, with a weak D call TRBD2 (7 bases). The V gene lost 10 bases and the J gene lost 5 bases, with 16 bases spanning the gap. CDR1 is SGHTA, CDR2 FQGNSA, per germline. The CDR3 totals 13 residues. CDR3 sequence reads: CATGWGGGDTQYF. The CDR3 region has the DNA TGTGCCACCGGGTGGGGGGGCGGAGATACGCAGTATTTT.

V gene TRBV27 combines with J gene TRBJ2-1; perhaps TRBD2 as D (6 bases). The CDR3 totals 15 residues. Germline CDR1 and CDR2: MNHEY and SMNVEV (reference sequence). Between the trimmed V and J ends, which lost 2 bases and 3 bases, there was a span of 11 bases. The CDR3, as DNA: TGTGCCAGCAGTTTAACAAGGACTATCTACAATGAGCAGTTCTTC. It is translated as CASSLTRTIYNEQFF.

J is TRBJ1-1 and V is TRBV5-4; maybe TRBD1 (5 bases). The CDR3 consists of 14 residues. Germline V lookup: CDR1 SGHNT, CDR2 YYREEE (reference sequence). Trimming cost V 4 bases and J 0 bases, with 10 bases left between them. The chain's CDR3 is CASSASTVNTEAFF. The CDR3 nucleotides are TGTGCCAGCAGCGCATCGACAGTGAACACTGAAGCTTTCTTT.

Details on this clone: The junction does not match germline at one end; this may be a read error. The rearrangement links TRBV7-3 to TRBJ2-1; D might be TRBD2 (5 bases). Germline V lookup: CDR1 SGHTA, CDR2 FQGTGA. The CDR3 has 14 residues. The CDR3 DNA sequence: TGTGCCAGCAGCCTAACGGGCTGGGAGAATGAGCAGTTCTTC. It specifies CASSLTGWENEQFF.

V usage is TRBV25-1 and J usage is TRBJ2-7, with D tentatively TRBD2 (5 bases). Between the trimmed V and J ends, which lost 1 base and 5 bases, there was a span of 21 bases. The V gene's germline CDR1 is MGHDK and CDR2 SYGVNS. The CDR3 loop spans 17 amino acids. The CDR3 sequence: CASSESARGYDLHEQYF. The CDR3, as DNA: TGTGCCAGCAGTGAATCTGCCCGAGGGTATGACCTTCACGAGCAGTACTTC.

For the CDR3, the DNA is TGTGCCAGCAGCTTAGGACAGGGGTATGAAGCTTTCTTT. It is translated as CASSLGQGYEAFF. The genes are TRBV7-3 and TRBJ1-1; TRBD1 agrees at 9 bases. V lost 2 bases to trimming and J lost 7 bases; unmatched junction nucleotides: 2. CDR1 SGHTA and CDR2 FQGTGA come from the germline V gene. This CDR3 contains 13 residues. Full variable domain (rest looked up from reference TRBV7-3 and TRBJ1-1): GAGVSQTPSNKVTEKGKYVELRCDPISGHTALYWYRQSLGQGPEFLIYFQGTGAADDSGLPNDRFFAVRPEGSVSTLKIQRTERGDSAVYLCASSLGQGYEAFFGQGTRLTVV.